A single sample is the source of the 29 T cell receptor beta chains below, sequenced in a study of cytomegalovirus exposure and HLA in healthy donors. Only in-frame clones appear in the TCRdb table, and some are missing; sequencing was by immunoSEQ multiplex PCR. This table has some 260,000 clones, about 90% appearing once. The sequenced sample was PBMCs. The source is a woman aged 25 to 39 in good health and CMV-seronegative.

The rearrangement uses TRBV7-2 and TRBJ2-3, with a weak D call TRBD2 (6 bases). V shed 3 bases and J shed 1 base, with 8 bases lying between them. The CDR3 is 14 residues long. CDR1 and CDR2 (germline): SGHTA, FQGNSA. CDR3 sequence reads: CASSFSGRTDTQYF. The DNA of the CDR3 is TGTGCCAGCAGCTTTAGCGGACGCACAGATACGCAGTATTTT.

CDR3 nucleotides: TGTGCCAGCAGCTTCGTTGGTGGCTACACCTTC. This sequence encodes CASSFVGGYTF. V is TRBV7-2 and J is TRBJ1-2, with D unresolved. This CDR3 is 11 amino acids long. Trimming took 3 bases from V and 7 from J, leaving 6 bases between them. From germline, CDR1 is SGHTA and CDR2 FQGNSA. Drawing the rest from reference TRBV7-2 and TRBJ1-2, the complete variable domain is GAGVSQSPSNKVTEKGKDVELRCDPISGHTALYWYRQSLGQGLEFLIYFQGNSAPDKSGLPSDRFSAERTGGSVSTLTIQRTQQEDSAVYLCASSFVGGYTFGSGTRLTVV.

The chain links TRBV18 to TRBJ1-4, with D possibly being TRBD1 (5 bases). The germline V gene has CDR1 KGHSH and CDR2 LQKENI. With 2 bases removed from V and 5 bases from J, the gap between germline ends came to 15 bases. CDR3 size: 16 residues. CDR3 coding DNA: TGTGCCAGCTCACCAACCCCGGGACGGAAGAATGAAAAACTGTTTTTT. This sequence encodes CASSPTPGRKNEKLFF.

This chain links TRBV10-3 with TRBJ1-5; the D is unclear. The CDR3 has 16 residues. The germline CDR1 and CDR2 sequences are ENHRY and SYGVKD. V gave up 0 bases and J gave up 4 bases, with 13 bases separating them. The CDR3 nucleotides are TGTGCCATCAGTGAGTCGAGACTCGGGGTAAATCAGCCCCAGCATTTT. It is translated as CAISESRLGVNQPQHF.

This sequence joins TRBV10-1 and TRBJ2-1; TRBD2 matches 13 bases. The junction had 4 bases not matched to a gene; V was cut back by 0 bases and J by 5 bases. The CDR3 has 17 residues. CDR1 is WNHNN, CDR2 SYGVQD, per germline (reference sequence). CDR3 sequence (DNA): TGCGCCAGCAGTGAGTCGATGGGACTAGCGGGGAACAATGAGCAGTTCTTC. Residues: CASSESMGLAGNNEQFF.

V gene TRBV5-4 combines with J gene TRBJ2-7; unclear D gene. Germline-derived CDR1 and CDR2 are SGHNT and YYREEE (reference sequence). V lost 4 bases to trimming and J lost 0 bases, with 8 bases between them. The CDR3 is 13 amino acids. As DNA, the CDR3 is TGTGCCAGCAGCCCGGCGAGCTCCTACGAGCAGTACTTC. Its translation: CASSPASSYEQYF.

Only a few counts were recorded for this clone. The chain has TRBV19 and TRBJ1-3; D remains ambiguous. Germline CDR1 LNHDA, CDR2 SQIVND (reference sequence). The CDR3 runs to 15 residues. Deletions cut 5 bases from V and 0 bases from J, with 11 bases between. CDR3 sequence reads: CASSVIRSSGNTIYF. The CDR3, as DNA: TGTGCCAGTAGTGTGATACGGAGCTCTGGAAACACCATATATTTT.

The chain joins TRBV7-9 to TRBJ2-7; D unclear. The V gene lost 3 bases and the J gene lost 5 bases, with 23 bases spanning the gap. Germline CDR1 reads SEHNR; CDR2 reads FQNEAQ (reference sequence). The CDR3 runs 17 residues. CDR3 bases: TGTGCCAGCAGCTTCCCCGTAGCACACCCGGGCTTCCACGAGCAGTACTTC. Protein sequence: CASSFPVAHPGFHEQYF.

The chain couples TRBV6-1 to TRBJ2-1; 7 bases line up with TRBD1. Germline CDR1 MNHNS, CDR2 SASEGT. The V gene end was trimmed by 11 bases and the J gene end by 4 bases; junction bases not matched to a gene: 5. This CDR3 has 12 residues. The CDR3 DNA follows: TGTGCCGGCGGACAGGAATACAATGAGCAGTTCTTC. It encodes CAGGQEYNEQFF.

V gene TRBV28 combines with J gene TRBJ1-5; a weak D match, TRBD1 (5 bases). CDR1 MDHEN and CDR2 SYDVKM come from the germline V gene. V was shortened by 6 bases and J by 3 bases, with 15 bases between the two germline ends. CDR3 length: 15 amino acids. CDR3 loop: CASRPGTVTNQPQHF. The CDR3 nucleotides are TGTGCCAGCAGGCCTGGGACGGTTACCAATCAGCCCCAGCATTTT. The full variable domain, rest sourced from reference TRBV28 and TRBJ1-5, is DVKVTQSSRYLVKRTGEKVFLECVQDMDHENMFWYRQDPGLGLRLIYFSYDVKMKEKGDIPEGYSVSREKKERFSLILESASTNQTSMYLCASRPGTVTNQPQHFGDGTRLSIL.

The chain joins TRBV10-3 to TRBJ2-7, with D unclear. CDR3 length equals 14 residues. Trimming shortened V by 7 bases and J by 0 bases, and 13 bases separated the two germline ends. Germline V gene lookup returns CDR1 ENHRY and CDR2 SYGVKD. The CDR3 DNA reads as TGTGCCATCAAGTTCTCACAGAGCTCCTACGAGCAGTACTTC. Protein product: CAIKFSQSSYEQYF.

J is TRBJ2-3 and V is TRBV9; the match to TRBD1 covers 8 bases. Trimming took 3 bases from V and 3 from J; bases not matched to a gene: 0. CDR3 length: 13 amino acids. Germline CDR1 is SGDLS and CDR2 is YYNGEE. The CDR3 coding sequence is TGTGCCAGCAGCGGGACAGGGACAGATACGCAGTATTTT. This translates into CASSGTGTDTQYF.

This sequence joins TRBV28 and TRBJ1-5; D call uncertain. Trimming cost V 5 bases and J 3 bases, with 14 bases left between them. The CDR3 has 15 amino acids. The germline V gene has CDR1 MDHEN and CDR2 SYDVKM. The CDR3 region has the DNA TGTGCCAGCAGTCTTCTTCGGGATTACAATCAGCCCCAGCATTTT. Its translation is CASSLLRDYNQPQHF.

The rearrangement links TRBV25-1 to TRBJ2-1, with TRBD2 identical over 14 bases. Germline loops: CDR1 MGHDK, CDR2 SYGVNS. With 6 bases clipped from V and 5 bases from J, the junction kept 3 bases outside the gene matches. This CDR3 spans 15 amino acids. The CDR3, as DNA: TGTGCCAGCAGGAAGACTAGCGGGAGGGACAATGAGCAGTTCTTC. This gives the protein CASRKTSGRDNEQFF.

This clone was seen just once. V usage is TRBV11-3 and J usage is TRBJ1-2, with D perhaps matching TRBD1 (6 bases). CDR1 is SGHNT and CDR2 is YENEEA in the germline V gene. The germline V and J ends were trimmed by 2 bases and 2 bases, with 9 bases remaining between them. CDR3 size: 14 residues. The CDR3 DNA reads as TGTGCCAGCAGCTTAAGGGGGGAGAACTATGGCTACACCTTC. This codes for CASSLRGENYGYTF. The full variable domain, its missing parts supplied by reference TRBV11-3 and TRBJ1-2, is EAGVVQSPRYKIIEKKQPVAFWCNPISGHNTLYWYLQNLGQGPELLIRYENEEAVDDSQLPKDRFSAERLKGVDSTLKIQPAELGDSAVYLCASSLRGENYGYTFGSGTRLTVV.

The rearrangement joins TRBV11-2 to TRBJ2-7; 7 bases are a match to TRBD1. The CDR3 has 15 amino acids. Germline-derived CDR1 and CDR2 are SGHAT and FQNNGV. V was clipped by 5 bases and J by 1 base; unmatched bases: 8. CDR3 loop: CASSTLDRLSYEQYF. For the CDR3, the DNA is TGTGCCAGCAGCACCCTGGACAGGCTATCCTACGAGCAGTACTTC.

This CDR3 is CASSLIAGGLTDTQYF. The DNA for the CDR3 is TGTGCCAGCAGTCTGATAGCGGGAGGGTTGACAGATACGCAGTATTTT. The chain carries TRBV7-8 and TRBJ2-3; 11 positions match TRBD2. The CDR3 loop spans 16 amino acids. Germline CDR1 SGHVS, CDR2 FQNEAQ. V was pared by 6 bases and J by 3 bases, with 8 bases of the junction left unmatched.

Remarks on this clone: At one of its ends the junction is not consistent with the germline gene, which may arise from a read error. This sequence joins TRBV5-6 and TRBJ2-7, with TRBD1 matching over 8 bases. Germline loops: CDR1 SGHDT, CDR2 YYEEEE. This CDR3 region has 12 residues. The CDR3 DNA follows: TGTGCCAGCAGCTTGGGTGCAGGGGGCCAGGGCTTC. Its translation is CASSLGAGGQGF.

As for this clone: The sample has other DNA sequences that encode this CDR3 too. The rearrangement uses TRBV27 and TRBJ2-7, with unresolved D. V was shortened by 3 bases and J by 3 bases, with 9 bases between the two germline ends. The germline gives CDR1 MNHEY, CDR2 SMNVEV (reference sequence). The CDR3 is 13 residues long. Here the CDR3 DNA reads TGTGCCAGCAGTTTTTCCGGCGGCTACGAGCAGTACTTC. Amino acids: CASSFSGGYEQYF.

The chain carries TRBV28 and TRBJ1-5; no clear D. The V end was cut by 6 bases, the J end by 5 bases, with 11 bases between. The CDR3 has 13 amino acids. In germline, CDR1 is MDHEN, CDR2 SYDVKM. The CDR3 protein is CASSPLGDQPQHF. CDR3 bases: TGTGCCAGCAGCCCGCTTGGTGATCAGCCCCAGCATTTT.

The chain carries TRBV4-3 and TRBJ1-4; TRBD1 is a possible D gene (6 bases). Trimming stripped 4 bases from V and 4 bases from J, with 13 bases between. This CDR3 contains 15 residues. Germline V gives CDR1 LGHNA, CDR2 YSLEER. Here the CDR3 DNA reads TGCGCCAGCAGCCCCGACAGGTCCTTTAATGAAAAACTGTTTTTT. The encoded protein is CASSPDRSFNEKLFF.

This chain links TRBV2 with TRBJ2-7; 7 bases line up with TRBD1. Per the germline V gene, CDR1 is SNHLY and CDR2 is FYNNEI. The CDR3 is made up of 12 amino acids. With 7 bases clipped from V and 3 bases from J, the junction kept 3 bases outside the gene matches. Here the CDR3 DNA reads TGTGCCAGCAAGACAGGGCTCTACGAGCAGTACTTC. It encodes CASKTGLYEQYF.

The chain links TRBV30 to TRBJ2-7; TRBD2 might be the D (6 bases). The CDR3 covers 13 residues. V was clipped by 0 bases and J by 5 bases, with 11 bases between them. Germline loops: CDR1 GTSNPN, CDR2 SVGIG (reference sequence). The CDR3 region has the DNA TGTGCCTGGAGTGTTCGGCGGGACCACGAGCAGTACTTC. It codes for CAWSVRRDHEQYF.

V is TRBV2 and J is TRBJ2-1; 8 bases are a match to TRBD2. V lost 7 bases and J lost 1; bases outside the gene matches: 6. This CDR3 comprises 15 residues. Germline V gene lookup returns CDR1 SNHLY and CDR2 FYNNEI. CDR3 region: CASTHSGTSYNEQFF. CDR3 coding DNA: TGTGCCAGCACCCATAGCGGGACATCCTACAATGAGCAGTTCTTC.

The rearrangement uses TRBV5-3 and TRBJ2-7, with 9 bases fitting TRBD2. TRBV5-3 belongs to the ORF category, with a function that is uncertain. The CDR3 extends over 16 amino acids. J was trimmed by 5 bases and V by 2 bases; bases with no gene match: 11. The CDR3 protein is CARSFSWLREGHEQYF. The CDR3, as DNA: TGTGCCAGAAGCTTCTCCTGGTTGCGGGAGGGTCACGAGCAGTACTTC.

V and J are TRBV4-2 and TRBJ2-7; unclear D gene. The CDR3 length is 13 residues. The germline gives CDR1 LGHNA, CDR2 YNFKEQ. V lost 0 bases and J lost 0, with 3 bases in between. CDR3 region: CASSQDISYEQYF. For the CDR3, the DNA is TGTGCCAGCAGCCAAGACATCTCCTACGAGCAGTACTTC.

J is TRBJ2-7 and V is TRBV6-6, with a tentative D call TRBD1 (5 bases). This CDR3 region has 11 residues. Per germline, CDR1 MNHNY and CDR2 SVGAGI (reference sequence). With 6 bases removed from V and 3 bases from J, the gap between germline ends came to 6 bases. CDR3 nucleotides: TGTGCCAGCAGCGACAGCTACGAGCAGTACTTC. Translating it yields CASSDSYEQYF.

This chain uses TRBV15 with TRBJ1-4; TRBD1 might be the D (5 bases). This CDR3 has 16 amino acids. The ends were cut back, 0 bases at V and 8 bases at J, with 16 bases in the middle. Germline loops: CDR1 LNHNV, CDR2 YYDKDF (reference sequence). The CDR3 nucleotides read TGTGCCACCAGCAGAGATCCCATGGGGCAGGGAGAAAAACTGTTTTTT. It is translated as CATSRDPMGQGEKLFF.

This chain uses TRBV7-2 with TRBJ2-2, with D hard to call. Germline CDR1 SGHTA, CDR2 FQGNSA. Deletions cut 4 bases from V and 4 bases from J, with 7 bases between. The CDR3 spans 13 residues. CDR3 loop: CASSSRITGELFF. The DNA of the CDR3 is TGTGCCAGCAGCTCGAGGATCACCGGGGAGCTGTTTTTT.